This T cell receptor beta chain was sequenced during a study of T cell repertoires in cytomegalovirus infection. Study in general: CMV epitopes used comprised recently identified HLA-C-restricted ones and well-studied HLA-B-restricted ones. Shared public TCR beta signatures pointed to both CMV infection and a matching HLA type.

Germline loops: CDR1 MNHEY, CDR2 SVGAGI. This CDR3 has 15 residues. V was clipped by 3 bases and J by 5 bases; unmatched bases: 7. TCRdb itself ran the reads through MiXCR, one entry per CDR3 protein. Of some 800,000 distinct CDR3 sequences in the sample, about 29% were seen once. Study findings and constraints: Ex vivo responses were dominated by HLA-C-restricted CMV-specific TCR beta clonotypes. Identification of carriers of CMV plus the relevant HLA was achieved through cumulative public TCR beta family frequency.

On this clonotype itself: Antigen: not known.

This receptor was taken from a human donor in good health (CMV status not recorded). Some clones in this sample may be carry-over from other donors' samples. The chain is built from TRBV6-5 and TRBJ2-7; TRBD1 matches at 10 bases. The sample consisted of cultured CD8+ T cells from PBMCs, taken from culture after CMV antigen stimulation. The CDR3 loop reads CASSYPGTGDDEQYF. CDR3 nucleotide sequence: TGTGCCAGCAGTTATCCCGGGACAGGGGACGACGAGCAGTACTTC.